The rows below give T cell receptor beta chains drawn from one sample of a study of blood T cells in healthy people across ages. Using its own MiXCR run on the 5' RACE reads, TCRdb lists one record per CDR3 protein. The top ten hold roughly 7% of the sample, which has over a million distinct CDR3 sequences, around 59% seen once. Sequencing was done on a sample of blood. The receptors were sampled from a man between 18 and 29 years old in good health. Both conserved end residues are part of each CDR3. The order of the fields is D gene, J gene, clone size, V gene, CDR3 DNA, CDR3 protein. The D gene is left open where the match is weak. Not every row has a clone size; where given, it reads once, few, many or a size class.

D gene: .; J gene: TRBJ1-1; clone size: .; V gene: TRBV18; CDR3 DNA: TGTGCCAGCGCACAGGGAGTTGAGAACACTGAAGCTTTCTTT; CDR3 protein: CASAQGVENTEAFF
D gene: TRBD2; J gene: TRBJ2-3; clone size: .; V gene: TRBV10-3; CDR3 DNA: TGTGCCATCAACGGTCAGCGGGGGACAGATACGCAGTATTTT; CDR3 protein: CAINGQRGTDTQYF
D gene: .; J gene: TRBJ2-3; clone size: .; V gene: TRBV29-1; CDR3 DNA: TGCAGCGTTGAAGCAGCAGGGACCCACACAGATACGCAGTATTTT; CDR3 protein: CSVEAAGTHTDTQYF
D gene: TRBD2; J gene: TRBJ2-4; clone size: .; V gene: TRBV5-5; CDR3 DNA: TGTGCCAGCAGCTCGCTGACTAGCGGGATCGCCAAAAACATTCAGTACTTC; CDR3 protein: CASSSLTSGIAKNIQYF
D gene: .; J gene: TRBJ2-7; clone size: .; V gene: TRBV6-5; CDR3 DNA: TGTGCCAGCAGTTACTTACCGCCACCCTACGAGCAGTACTTC; CDR3 protein: CASSYLPPPYEQYF
D gene: .; J gene: TRBJ2-2; clone size: .; V gene: TRBV7-9; CDR3 DNA: TGTGCCAGCAGTCAACCTACCGGGACATCAAGTAACACCGGGGAGCTGTTTTTT; CDR3 protein: CASSQPTGTSSNTGELFF
D gene: .; J gene: TRBJ1-2; clone size: .; V gene: TRBV4-1; CDR3 DNA: TGCGCCAGCAGCCATCCGCCCGGGGGACTAAAGGGCTACACCTTC; CDR3 protein: CASSHPPGGLKGYTF
D gene: TRBD2; J gene: TRBJ2-5; clone size: .; V gene: TRBV7-9; CDR3 DNA: TGTGCCAGCAGCAGAACTACCGGGACTAGCGGTCACAATGAGCAGTACTTC; CDR3 protein: CASSRTTGTSGHNEQYF
D gene: TRBD1; J gene: TRBJ2-7; clone size: .; V gene: TRBV20-1; CDR3 DNA: TGCAGTGCAACAGACAGGGTGGAATACTACGAGCAGTACTTC; CDR3 protein: CSATDRVEYYEQYF
D gene: .; J gene: TRBJ2-3; clone size: .; V gene: TRBV4-2; CDR3 DNA: TGTGCCAGCAGCCAATACGGCAGTAGCCTGGGGTCGGCGCAGTATTTT; CDR3 protein: CASSQYGSSLGSAQYF
D gene: TRBD2; J gene: TRBJ2-7; clone size: .; V gene: TRBV3-1; CDR3 DNA: TGTGCCAGCAGCCAAGGCTCCAGCGGGAACCGCGAGCAGTACTTC; CDR3 protein: CASSQGSSGNREQYF
D gene: TRBD2; J gene: TRBJ2-3; clone size: .; V gene: TRBV9; CDR3 DNA: TGTGCCAGCACTTCTGGGAGCGGGGGGACAGATACGCAGTATTTT; CDR3 protein: CASTSGSGGTDTQYF
D gene: .; J gene: TRBJ1-1; clone size: .; V gene: TRBV7-2; CDR3 DNA: TGTGCCAGCAGCCTAAGGGTAGGAGGGGAAGCTTTCTTT; CDR3 protein: CASSLRVGGEAFF
D gene: .; J gene: TRBJ1-1; clone size: few; V gene: TRBV5-8; CDR3 DNA: TGTGCCAGCAGCTTGGAATGGGTGAACACTGAAGCTTTCTTT; CDR3 protein: CASSLEWVNTEAFF
D gene: .; J gene: TRBJ1-4; clone size: .; V gene: TRBV6-5; CDR3 DNA: TGTGCCAGCAGTCACATATTGAGAAATCATGCTAATGAAAAACTGTTTTTT; CDR3 protein: CASSHILRNHANEKLFF
D gene: TRBD2; J gene: TRBJ2-7; clone size: .; V gene: TRBV12-3/TRBV12-4; CDR3 DNA: TGTGCCAGCAGTTTAGCGGTGACGACTAGCCGGTCCTACAATGAGCAGTACTTC; CDR3 protein: CASSLAVTTSRSYNEQYF
D gene: TRBD2; J gene: TRBJ2-7; clone size: few; V gene: TRBV4-2; CDR3 DNA: TGTGCCAGCAGCCAACTAGCGGGGGGGCCGAACGAGCAGTACTTC; CDR3 protein: CASSQLAGGPNEQYF
D gene: TRBD1; J gene: TRBJ1-4; clone size: .; V gene: TRBV5-1; CDR3 DNA: TGCGCCAGCAGCTTACCGGGACAGAGAGATGAAAAACTGTTTTTT; CDR3 protein: CASSLPGQRDEKLFF
D gene: .; J gene: TRBJ2-1; clone size: .; V gene: TRBV27; CDR3 DNA: TGTGCCAGCAGTTCCCCTAGCGTTGCCTACAATGAGCAGTTCTTC; CDR3 protein: CASSSPSVAYNEQFF
D gene: TRBD2; J gene: TRBJ2-1; clone size: few; V gene: TRBV3-1; CDR3 DNA: TGTGCCAGCGGGGGGGACTACAATGAGCAGTTCTTC; CDR3 protein: CASGGDYNEQFF
D gene: .; J gene: TRBJ2-6; clone size: .; V gene: TRBV12-3/TRBV12-4; CDR3 DNA: TGTGCCAGCGACCTAAGGACCCGCGTGTCGTCTGGGGCCAACGTCCTGACTTTC; CDR3 protein: CASDLRTRVSSGANVLTF
D gene: .; J gene: TRBJ2-1; clone size: few; V gene: TRBV20-1; CDR3 DNA: TGCAGTGCTAGAGTCCACGCGGACGAGCAGTTCTTC; CDR3 protein: CSARVHADEQFF
D gene: .; J gene: TRBJ1-6; clone size: .; V gene: TRBV21-1; CDR3 DNA: TGTGCCAGCAGCAAAAATGGGGACAGGGAGTATTCACCCCTCCACTTT; CDR3 protein: CASSKNGDREYSPLHF
D gene: TRBD1; J gene: TRBJ1-5; clone size: .; V gene: TRBV20-1; CDR3 DNA: TGCAGTGCCCTGGGACAGCAAAGCAATCAGCCCCAGCATTTT; CDR3 protein: CSALGQQSNQPQHF
D gene: .; J gene: TRBJ1-1; clone size: few; V gene: TRBV12-3/TRBV12-4; CDR3 DNA: TGTGCCAGCAGTTTTCAGCCGAACACTGAAGCTTTCTTT; CDR3 protein: CASSFQPNTEAFF
D gene: .; J gene: TRBJ2-7; clone size: .; V gene: TRBV1; CDR3 DNA: TGCACCAGCAGGCGGGGCCGGTCCTACGAGCAGTACTTC; CDR3 protein: CTSRRGRSYEQYF
D gene: TRBD1; J gene: TRBJ1-4; clone size: few; V gene: TRBV5-8; CDR3 DNA: TGTGCCAGCAGCTTGCGCCCCGGGACAGGGTTTGAAAAACTGTTTTTT; CDR3 protein: CASSLRPGTGFEKLFF
D gene: TRBD1; J gene: TRBJ2-2; clone size: .; V gene: TRBV11-2; CDR3 DNA: TGTGCCAGCAGCTTAGTAGGAGGACAGGGGAACACCGGGGAGCTGTTTTTT; CDR3 protein: CASSLVGGQGNTGELFF
D gene: .; J gene: TRBJ2-5; clone size: .; V gene: TRBV5-6; CDR3 DNA: TGTGCCAGCAGCCCGGATTTCGGGGAGACCCAGTACTTC; CDR3 protein: CASSPDFGETQYF
D gene: .; J gene: TRBJ2-1; clone size: .; V gene: TRBV15; CDR3 DNA: TGTGCCACCAGCAGAGATGCAGGGAGCTACAATGAGCAGTTCTTC; CDR3 protein: CATSRDAGSYNEQFF
D gene: .; J gene: TRBJ1-1; clone size: .; V gene: TRBV20-1; CDR3 DNA: TGCAGTGCTAGCAGGGGCAGGGGTGAAGCTTTCTTT; CDR3 protein: CSASRGRGEAFF
D gene: TRBD1; J gene: TRBJ1-2; clone size: .; V gene: TRBV28; CDR3 DNA: TGTGCCAGCAAATCAGGGGGGAACTATGGCTACACCTTC; CDR3 protein: CASKSGGNYGYTF
D gene: .; J gene: TRBJ1-6; clone size: .; V gene: TRBV10-3; CDR3 DNA: TGTGCCATCAGGAATCCAGGGAATGGAGGGTCACCCCTCCACTTT; CDR3 protein: CAIRNPGNGGSPLHF
D gene: .; J gene: TRBJ1-4; clone size: .; V gene: TRBV11-2; CDR3 DNA: TGTGCCAGCAGCCACCCGGATGAAAAACTGTTTTTT; CDR3 protein: CASSHPDEKLFF
D gene: .; J gene: TRBJ2-2; clone size: few; V gene: TRBV27; CDR3 DNA: TGTGCCAGCAGTTCAGGGACATCGAACACCGGGGAGCTGTTTTTT; CDR3 protein: CASSSGTSNTGELFF
D gene: .; J gene: TRBJ2-2; clone size: .; V gene: TRBV7-9; CDR3 DNA: TGTGCCAGCAGCTTATGGCCAGCGACGGGGACCGGGGAGCTGTTTTTT; CDR3 protein: CASSLWPATGTGELFF
D gene: .; J gene: TRBJ1-2; clone size: .; V gene: TRBV11-1; CDR3 DNA: TGTGCCAGCAGCCAACAGGACCCCTATGGCTACACCTTC; CDR3 protein: CASSQQDPYGYTF
D gene: .; J gene: TRBJ1-1; clone size: .; V gene: TRBV7-9; CDR3 DNA: TGTGCCAGCAGAGTCCCCTGGCAGGAGTTGATGAACACTGAAGCTTTCTTT; CDR3 protein: CASRVPWQELMNTEAFF
D gene: TRBD1; J gene: TRBJ2-1; clone size: few; V gene: TRBV3-1; CDR3 DNA: TGTGCCAGCAGCTACCGGACAGGGGGCCTCCCGAATGAGCAGTTCTTC; CDR3 protein: CASSYRTGGLPNEQFF
D gene: .; J gene: TRBJ2-7; clone size: .; V gene: TRBV3-1; CDR3 DNA: TGTGCCAGCAGCCCAACAACCGTCCTGAGCTACGAGCAGTACTTC; CDR3 protein: CASSPTTVLSYEQYF
D gene: .; J gene: TRBJ1-5; clone size: .; V gene: TRBV6-2/TRBV6-3; CDR3 DNA: TGTGCCAGCGGAGGGCCCTCCACAGATAGCAATCAGCCCCAGCATTTT; CDR3 protein: CASGGPSTDSNQPQHF
D gene: .; J gene: TRBJ1-2; clone size: .; V gene: TRBV6-6; CDR3 DNA: TGTGCCAGCAGGCCCGGGAACAACTATGGCTACACCTTC; CDR3 protein: CASRPGNNYGYTF
D gene: .; J gene: TRBJ2-3; clone size: .; V gene: TRBV5-1; CDR3 DNA: TGCGCCAGCAGCTTGGGTTCAAGCCAGGATACGCAGTATTTT; CDR3 protein: CASSLGSSQDTQYF